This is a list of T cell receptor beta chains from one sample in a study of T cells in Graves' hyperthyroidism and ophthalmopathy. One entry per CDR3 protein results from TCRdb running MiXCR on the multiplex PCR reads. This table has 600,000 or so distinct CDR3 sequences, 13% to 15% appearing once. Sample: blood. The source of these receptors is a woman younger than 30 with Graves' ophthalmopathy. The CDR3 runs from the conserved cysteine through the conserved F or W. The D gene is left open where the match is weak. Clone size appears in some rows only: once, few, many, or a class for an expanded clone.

cdr3_aa: CASSRRELLEQYF
cdr3_nt: TGTGCCAGCAGTAGACGGGAACTGCTCGAGCAGTACTTC
v_call: TRBV6-2/TRBV6-3
d_call: .
j_call: TRBJ2-7
clone_size: many

cdr3_aa: CASSRTSGLSYEQYF
cdr3_nt: TGTGCCAGTAGTAGGACTAGCGGGCTCTCCTACGAGCAGTACTTC
v_call: TRBV19
d_call: TRBD2
j_call: TRBJ2-7
clone_size: .

cdr3_aa: CASSLLVPRRDREQHNYDYTF
cdr3_nt: TGTGCCAGCAGTTTATTGGTGCCCCGCCGGGACAGGGAACAACATAACTATGACTACACCTTC
v_call: TRBV2
d_call: TRBD1
j_call: TRBJ1-2
clone_size: once

cdr3_aa: CATSDFEGGKETQYF
cdr3_nt: TGTGCCACCAGTGATTTTGAGGGGGGAAAAGAGACCCAGTACTTC
v_call: TRBV24-1
d_call: .
j_call: TRBJ2-5
clone_size: many

cdr3_aa: CASRGQGGGYTF
cdr3_nt: TGTGCCAGCAGGGGACAGGGTGGCGGCTACACCTTC
v_call: TRBV2
d_call: TRBD1
j_call: TRBJ1-2
clone_size: many

cdr3_aa: CASSLPGQGRDEKLFF
cdr3_nt: TGTGCCAGCAGCTTACCGGGACAGGGCCGGGATGAAAAACTGTTTTTT
v_call: TRBV7-9
d_call: TRBD1
j_call: TRBJ1-4
clone_size: few

cdr3_aa: CAWKGPEAFF
cdr3_nt: TGTGCCTGGAAGGGCCCCGAGGCTTTCTTT
v_call: TRBV30
d_call: .
j_call: TRBJ1-1
clone_size: many

cdr3_aa: CASHTGGANTGELFF
cdr3_nt: TGTGCCAGCCACACGGGAGGCGCGAACACCGGGGAGCTGTTTTTT
v_call: TRBV28
d_call: TRBD2
j_call: TRBJ2-2
clone_size: .

cdr3_aa: CASSLGLDPNEQFF
cdr3_nt: TGTGCCAGCAGCTTGGGACTAGACCCCAATGAGCAGTTCTTC
v_call: TRBV7-3
d_call: TRBD2
j_call: TRBJ2-1
clone_size: few

cdr3_aa: CASSPGQGANYEQYF
cdr3_nt: TGTGCCAGTAGTCCCGGACAGGGGGCAAACTACGAGCAGTACTTC
v_call: TRBV19
d_call: TRBD1
j_call: TRBJ2-7
clone_size: few

cdr3_aa: CASSYPRVGPSTDTQYF
cdr3_nt: TGTGCCAGCAGTTACCCAAGGGTTGGCCCCTCCACAGATACGCAGTATTTT
v_call: TRBV6-6
d_call: .
j_call: TRBJ2-3
clone_size: .

cdr3_aa: CANSRHTSGRAYEQYF
cdr3_nt: TGTGCCAACAGCCGACATACTAGCGGGAGGGCGTACGAGCAGTACTTC
v_call: TRBV5-6
d_call: TRBD2
j_call: TRBJ2-7
clone_size: few

cdr3_aa: CASSTSPGLGAYNEQFF
cdr3_nt: TGTGCCAGCAGTACTAGTCCGGGACTAGGAGCCTACAATGAGCAGTTCTTC
v_call: TRBV6-1
d_call: TRBD2
j_call: TRBJ2-1
clone_size: .

cdr3_aa: CSVTTSGIYEQYF
cdr3_nt: TGCAGTGTTACGACTAGCGGAATTTACGAGCAGTACTTC
v_call: TRBV20-1
d_call: TRBD2
j_call: TRBJ2-7
clone_size: many

cdr3_aa: CASSPLQGKNTEAFF
cdr3_nt: TGTGCCAGCAGTCCCTTACAGGGGAAGAACACTGAAGCTTTCTTT
v_call: TRBV7-9
d_call: TRBD1
j_call: TRBJ1-1
clone_size: .